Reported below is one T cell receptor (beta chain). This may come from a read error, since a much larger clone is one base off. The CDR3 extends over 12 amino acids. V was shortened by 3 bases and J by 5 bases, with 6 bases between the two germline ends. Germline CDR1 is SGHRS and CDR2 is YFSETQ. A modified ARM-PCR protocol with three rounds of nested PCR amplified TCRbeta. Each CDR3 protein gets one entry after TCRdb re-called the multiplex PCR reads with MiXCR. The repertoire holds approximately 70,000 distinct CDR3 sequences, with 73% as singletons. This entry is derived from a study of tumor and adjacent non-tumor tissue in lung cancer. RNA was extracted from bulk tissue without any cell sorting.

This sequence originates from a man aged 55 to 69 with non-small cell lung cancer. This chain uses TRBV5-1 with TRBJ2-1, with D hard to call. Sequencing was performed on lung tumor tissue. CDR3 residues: CASSSQNNEQFF. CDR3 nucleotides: TGCGCCAGCAGCTCCCAGAACAATGAGCAGTTCTTC.